A selection of T cell receptor beta chains follows, all from one sample in a study of OX40 agonist ivuxolimab in advanced cancers. Only in-frame clones appear in the TCRdb table, and some are missing; sequencing was by immunoSEQ multiplex PCR. The repertoire consists of some 72,000 clones, with approximately 92% occurring once and the leading ten covering approximately 0.5%. The sample consisted of CD4+ or CD8+ T cells sorted from blood, taken in a trial of the OX40 agonist ivuxolimab. Every receptor here comes from an adult with an advanced solid tumor such as melanoma, head and neck, liver or kidney cancer. Each CDR3 is given with its conserved first and last residue. A D gene is named only where the DNA matches it firmly. Not all rows give a size; the values are once, few, many and, for expanded clones, a class.

15,TRBD1,TRBJ2-5,-,TRBV5-1,TGCGCCAGCAGCTCGGGGACAGGGGTCCAAGAGACCCAGTACTTC,CASSSGTGVQETQYF
14,-,TRBJ1-3,-,TRBV2,TGTGCCAGCAGTGTGGGGGGCCGAGGAAACACCATATATTTT,CASSVGGRGNTIYF
13,TRBD2,TRBJ2-4,-,TRBV7-3,TGTGCCAGCAGCTCTACTAGCGGGAACATTCAGTACTTC,CASSSTSGNIQYF
16,TRBD2,TRBJ2-3,-,TRBV19,TGTGCCAGTAGTGCACCCGGGACTAGCGCGACAGATACGCAGTATTTT,CASSAPGTSATDTQYF
14,-,TRBJ2-3,-,TRBV4-3,TGCGCCAGCAGCACCCATACAGGCACAGATACGCAGTATTTT,CASSTHTGTDTQYF
15,-,TRBJ1-1,-,TRBV19,TGTGCCAGTAGTATAGCGGTCAGACAGAACACTGAAGCTTTCTTT,CASSIAVRQNTEAFF
16,TRBD1,TRBJ2-7,-,TRBV9,TGTGCCAGCAGCGTGGCCGGGACAGGGGGGTTATACGAGCAGTACTTC,CASSVAGTGGLYEQYF
16,TRBD2,TRBJ2-1,-,TRBV10-3,TGTGCCATCAGTGTAAGATTAGCGGGATCTAACGATGAGCAGTTCTTC,CAISVRLAGSNDEQFF
12,-,TRBJ1-2,-,TRBV5-8,TGTGCCAGCAGCCTGGACCTCTTTGGCTACACCTTC,CASSLDLFGYTF
14,TRBD1,TRBJ2-5,-,TRBV7-3,TGTGCCAGCAGCATCGACAGGGGTAGGGAGACCCAGTACTTC,CASSIDRGRETQYF
17,-,TRBJ2-3,-,TRBV7-6,TGTGCCAGCCAAACCTTACTCCGACCGGACAACACAGATACGCAGTATTTT,CASQTLLRPDNTDTQYF
14,TRBD1,TRBJ1-2,once,TRBV9,TGTGCCAGCAGCCCTACGGCCCAGGGGGATGGCTACACCTTC,CASSPTAQGDGYTF
17,TRBD2,TRBJ2-5,once,TRBV5-8,TGTGCCAGCAGCTTGGCGCTAGCGGGCCCCCACCAAGAGACCCAGTACTTC,CASSLALAGPHQETQYF
15,TRBD1,TRBJ1-2,once,TRBV5-1,TGCGCCAGCAGCGCCTGGACAGGGGGCCCCGATGGCTACACCTTC,CASSAWTGGPDGYTF
15,-,TRBJ1-4,-,TRBV27,TGTGCCAGCAGTGCGTACCCGGACAGTGATGAAAAACTGTTTTTT,CASSAYPDSDEKLFF
18,-,TRBJ2-1,-,TRBV5-6,TGTGCCAGCAGCTTGGAGGTGGGGTCGGAAGTCTCCTACAATGAGCAGTTCTTC,CASSLEVGSEVSYNEQFF
14,-,TRBJ2-2,-,TRBV19,TGTGCCAGCAGGCAGGACCAAGACACCGGGGAGCTGTTTTTT,CASRQDQDTGELFF
16,TRBD2,TRBJ2-1,-,TRBV7-2,TGTGCCAGCAGCTTACAAGGCGGGAGGACCTACAATGAGCAGTTCTTC,CASSLQGGRTYNEQFF
11,-,TRBJ1-1,-,TRBV28,TGTGCCAGCGTGGTGAACACTGAAGCTTTCTTT,CASVVNTEAFF
12,-,TRBJ1-1,few,TRBV9,TGTGCCAGCACCGGACCGGGGACTGAAGCTTTCTTT,CASTGPGTEAFF
14,-,TRBJ2-4,-,TRBV7-8,TGTGCCAGCAGCTTAGGTGGGGGCAAAAACATTCAGTACTTC,CASSLGGGKNIQYF
16,-,TRBJ2-2,-,TRBV18,TGTGCCAGCTCACCGATGAGAGGGGCGAACACCGGGGAGCTGTTTTTT,CASSPMRGANTGELFF
15,TRBD2,TRBJ2-7,-,TRBV15,TGTGCCACCAGCAGAGATCTAGCGGGAGAAGCTCGGGAGTACTTC,CATSRDLAGEAREYF
15,-,TRBJ1-2,-,TRBV6-1,TGTGCCAGCAGTCCGAGCCGGGGGACTCCCTATGGCTACACCTTC,CASSPSRGTPYGYTF
14,-,TRBJ1-5,-,TRBV28,TGTGCCAGCAGTTCAGGATTAAAAAATCAGCCCCAGCATTTT,CASSSGLKNQPQHF
14,TRBD1,TRBJ2-2,-,TRBV6-4,TGTGCCAGCAGGGTAGACAGGGGCGCCGGGGAGCTGTTTTTT,CASRVDRGAGELFF
14,-,TRBJ2-5,-,TRBV11-3,TGTGCCAGCAGCCGACGGACCATTCAAGAGACCCAGTACTTC,CASSRRTIQETQYF
15,-,TRBJ2-3,once,TRBV5-4,TGTGCCAGCAGCTTGGATGGTCGGGGCACAGATACGCAGTATTTT,CASSLDGRGTDTQYF
14,-,TRBJ2-5,-,TRBV5-1,TGCGCCAGCAGCTTGTTGGGGGGCGCGTGGACCCAGTACTTC,CASSLLGGAWTQYF
15,-,TRBJ2-3,-,TRBV7-3,TGTGCCAGCAGCCTGGACCCGGGGACTGAAGATACGCAGTATTTT,CASSLDPGTEDTQYF
16,TRBD2,TRBJ2-1,-,TRBV7-2,TGTGCCAGCAGTCCTACTTCCCTAGCGGGAGTCCCTGAGCAGTTCTTC,CASSPTSLAGVPEQFF
13,-,TRBJ1-5,-,TRBV18,TGTGCCAGCTCACCCGTCGAGGATCAGCCCCAGCATTTT,CASSPVEDQPQHF
16,-,TRBJ1-1,-,TRBV7-2,TGTGCCAGCAGCTTGGGCACAGTTGCCATGAACACTGAAGCTTTCTTT,CASSLGTVAMNTEAFF
16,-,TRBJ2-5,-,TRBV7-9,TGTGCCAGCAGCTTGGTGGTGGCACCGGGCGGGGAGACCCAGTACTTC,CASSLVVAPGGETQYF
13,TRBD2,TRBJ2-3,once,TRBV7-6,TGTGCCAGCAGTATACGGGGGGGAGATACGCAGTATTTT,CASSIRGGDTQYF
13,-,TRBJ1-2,-,TRBV30,TGTGCCGGCGGCTATGGGAACAACTATGGCTACACCTTC,CAGGYGNNYGYTF
19,TRBD1,TRBJ1-5,-,TRBV28,TGTGCCAGCAGTTCTCAGGGGGCTAACGCTATCGTTCGCAATCAGCCCCAGCATTTT,CASSSQGANAIVRNQPQHF
15,-,TRBJ2-1,-,TRBV14,TGTGCCAGCAGCCAAGATCGGCGAGCTGGCGATGAGCAGTTCTTC,CASSQDRRAGDEQFF
14,-,TRBJ2-1,-,TRBV6-5,TGTGCCAGCAGTTACTCATACCGAGGGACTGTCCCGTTCTTC,CASSYSYRGTVPFF
16,-,TRBJ2-5,-,TRBV27,TGTGCCAGCAGTTTATCTCCTACCCTAGCGCGAGAGACCCAGTACTTC,CASSLSPTLARETQYF
19,-,TRBJ2-1,-,TRBV27,TGTGCCAGCGGGGTAAGAGCGGGCTTCAATTTCGGCAGCTACAATGAGCAGTTCTTC,CASGVRAGFNFGSYNEQFF
12,-,TRBJ1-1,once,TRBV6-5,TGTGCCAGCAGTTACCCGACAGGTGAAGCTTTCTTT,CASSYPTGEAFF
17,TRBD2,TRBJ2-1,-,TRBV7-7,TGTGCTAGCAGCGCCACGTTTGGACTAGCGGGGGAAAATGAGCAGTTCTTC,CASSATFGLAGENEQFF
11,-,TRBJ2-7,-,TRBV11-3,TGTGCCAGCAGAAATACGGGCGAGCAGTACTTC,CASRNTGEQYF
18,TRBD2,TRBJ2-3,-,TRBV4-1,TGCGCCAGCAGCCAATATGCAACTAGCGTAAGTGGGACAGATACGCAGTATTTT,CASSQYATSVSGTDTQYF
16,-,TRBJ1-5,-,TRBV18,TGTGCCAGCTCAACGGGTCCGACAGGACGCAATCAGCCCCAGCATTTT,CASSTGPTGRNQPQHF
9,-,TRBJ2-7,-,TRBV10-3,TGTGCCATCGGGGTAGCGTCCAACTTC,CAIGVASNF
16,TRBD1,TRBJ2-1,-,TRBV5-1,TGCGCCAGCAGCTCCACCACAGGGGTGGCCTACAATGAGCAGTTCTTC,CASSSTTGVAYNEQFF
15,TRBD1,TRBJ2-7,-,TRBV25-1,TGTCCTAAAATCGGCCCAGGGGGCATCTCCTACGAGCAGTACTTC,CPKIGPGGISYEQYF
15,-,TRBJ2-5,-,TRBV7-2,TGTGCCAGCAGCTTACTCCGGACAGAGGGGGAGACCCAGTACTTC,CASSLLRTEGETQYF
17,-,TRBJ1-2,-,TRBV10-3,TGTGCCATCAGTGACGGAGCCCGATCAGATGGGATCCTCGGCTACACCTTC,CAISDGARSDGILGYTF
14,-,TRBJ1-5,-,TRBV7-8,TGTGCCAGCAGCTCGGGGTATAGCAATCAGCCCCAGCATTTT,CASSSGYSNQPQHF
14,-,TRBJ2-7,once,TRBV12-5,TGTGCTAGTGGTTTGGCCCGGGGGTCCTACGAGCAGTACTTC,CASGLARGSYEQYF
16,-,TRBJ1-3,-,TRBV4-3,TGCGCCAGCAGCCAAGATTACACAAGCTCTGGAAACACCATATATTTT,CASSQDYTSSGNTIYF
14,TRBD1,TRBJ1-5,few,TRBV6-6,TGTGCCAGCAGTTGGGGGACAGGGGATCAGCCCCAGCATTTT,CASSWGTGDQPQHF